This TCR beta chain was identified in a study of T cell responses to AZD1222 COVID-19 vaccine. Libraries were prepared by immunoSEQ multiplex PCR; TCRdb keeps only in-frame clonotypes and omits some of them. Here the sample spans 160,000 or so clones, around nine tenths being singletons. Study-wide results and caveats: Among the donors, most were white British and more were female, and clonal diversity was possibly underestimated. Across the whole spike, CD4 TCRs peaked at regions 160-218 and 743-854.

The V and J ends lost 3 bases and 9 bases respectively, with 12 bases between them. Per the germline V gene, CDR1 is PRHDT and CDR2 is FYEKMQ (reference sequence). The CDR3 has 13 residues. For this clone: Its antigen remains unknown.

This specimen was peripheral blood, taken on day 0 of AZD1222 vaccination. The clonotype originates from an adult in good health. The rearrangement links TRBV13 to TRBJ2-1; D may be TRBD2 (6 bases). CDR3 in amino acids: CASSFEGSGEQFF. In DNA form, the CDR3 reads TGTGCCAGCAGCTTTGAGGGTAGCGGTGAGCAGTTCTTC. Drawing the rest from reference TRBV13 and TRBJ2-1, the complete variable domain is AAGVIQSPRHLIKEKRETATLKCYPIPRHDTVYWYQQGPGQDPQFLISFYEKMQSDKGSIPDRFSAQQFSDYHSELNMSSLELGDSALYFCASSFEGSGEQFFGPGTRLTVL.